The entry below describes one TCR beta chain. The antigen remains undetermined. This record belongs to a study of T-cell reconstitution after alpha-beta-depleted transplantation in children. V trimming: 4 bases; J trimming: 3 bases; junction bases outside the gene matches: 7. The CDR3 length is 15 residues. Per germline, CDR1 MNHEY and CDR2 SVGAGI. Unique molecular identifiers tagged the TCRbeta library. TCRdb re-analysed the PCR reads in MiXCR, keeping a single row per CDR3 protein. The sample includes about 200,000 distinct CDR3 sequences, approximately 6.3% of them seen just once. Study outcomes and limitations: At day 60, the high TCRbeta diversity found in some patients originated from recipient T cells and thymic progenitors that had survived. T-cell counts and diversity at one year following transplant were attributed mainly to newly produced T cells.

The sample was PBMCs, taken before TCRalphabeta/CD19-depleted stem cell transplant. This clonotype was sampled from a boy aged 2 to 10 with acute lymphoblastic leukemia, due to receive a stem cell transplant. The V and J genes are TRBV6-5 and TRBJ2-7, with 9 bases matching TRBD1. The CDR3 bases are TGTGCCAGCAGTTCACCGGGACAGGGAGTCTACGAGCAGTACTTC. Protein product: CASSSPGQGVYEQYF.